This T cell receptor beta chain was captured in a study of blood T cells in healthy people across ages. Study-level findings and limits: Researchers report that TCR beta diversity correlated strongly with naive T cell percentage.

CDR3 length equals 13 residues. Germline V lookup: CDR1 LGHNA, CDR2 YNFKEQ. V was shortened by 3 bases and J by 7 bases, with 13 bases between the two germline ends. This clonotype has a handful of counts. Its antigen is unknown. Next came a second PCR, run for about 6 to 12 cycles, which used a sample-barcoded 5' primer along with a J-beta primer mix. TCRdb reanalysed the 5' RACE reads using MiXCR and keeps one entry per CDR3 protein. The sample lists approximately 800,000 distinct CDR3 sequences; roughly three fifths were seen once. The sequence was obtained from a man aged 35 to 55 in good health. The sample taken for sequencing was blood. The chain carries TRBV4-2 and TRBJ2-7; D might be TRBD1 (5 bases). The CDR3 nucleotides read TGTGCCAGCAGCCAGGGGCAGATATGGGAGCAGTACTTC. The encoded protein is CASSQGQIWEQYF.